These 10 T cell receptor beta chains originate from one sample sequenced in a study of cytomegalovirus exposure and HLA in healthy donors. The PCR made use of 60 Vbeta and 13 Jbeta primers. The assay was immunoSEQ multiplex PCR, and TCRdb's table has in-frame clones only and misses some. The repertoire has over 150,000 clones, about 76% of them found once; the top ten carry about 8.3%. The sequencing sample was made of PBMCs. The source is a man in his thirties or forties in good health and CMV-seropositive.

This clone occurred a few times. This rearrangement joins TRBV30 to TRBJ2-3; perhaps TRBD2 as D (7 bases). Germline-derived CDR1 and CDR2 are GTSNPN and SVGIG (reference sequence). This CDR3 has 13 amino acids. The V end was cut by 2 bases, the J end by 2 bases, with 8 bases between. CDR3 amino acids: CAWSRGATDTQYF. Written as DNA, the CDR3 is TGTGCCTGGAGTCGGGGGGCCACAGATACGCAGTATTTT.

The rearrangement links TRBV12-5 to TRBJ1-5; TRBD1 matches 8 bases. The CDR3 covers 15 residues. Germline assignment: CDR1 LGHNT and CDR2 FRNRAP. Trimming at V came to 6 bases and at J to 2 bases, leaving 6 bases not matched to a gene. This CDR3 reads CASGLQGERNQPQHF. The CDR3 coding sequence is TGTGCTAGTGGCTTACAGGGGGAGCGCAATCAGCCCCAGCATTTT.

The V call is TRBV4-1, the J call TRBJ2-6, with 7 bases aligning to TRBD1. After removal of 6 bases from V and 3 bases from J, the junction contained 11 bases not matched to a gene. Germline V lookup: CDR1 MGHRA, CDR2 YSYEKL. This CDR3 comprises 17 residues. CDR3 sequence: CASSRTGAYRGANVLTF. CDR3 DNA: TGCGCCAGCAGTCGTACAGGGGCGTATCGTGGGGCCAACGTCCTGACTTTC.

The chain couples TRBV7-7 to TRBJ1-1; D is undetermined. Germline CDR1 reads SSHAT; CDR2 reads FNYEAQ (reference sequence). The CDR3 contains 13 residues. Trimming left V 5 bases short and J 1 base short, with 8 bases between. For the CDR3, the DNA is TGTGCCAGCAGCCTTGGCACGAACACTGAAGCTTTCTTT. This codes for CASSLGTNTEAFF.

This rearrangement joins TRBV7-8 to TRBJ1-6, with 7 bases aligning to TRBD1. The V gene's germline CDR1 is SGHVS and CDR2 FQNEAQ. This CDR3 has 12 residues. The J segment lost 15 bases and the V segment lost 5 bases, leaving 7 bases of the junction unmatched. CDR3 region: CASSGTDPLLHF. The CDR3 bases are TGTGCCAGCAGCGGGACAGACCCCCTCCTCCACTTT. The full variable domain, its missing parts supplied by reference TRBV7-8 and TRBJ1-6, is GAGVSQSPRYKVAKRGQDVALRCDPISGHVSLFWYQQALGQGPEFLTYFQNEAQLDKSGLPSDRFFAERPEGSVSTLKIQRTQQEDSAVYLCASSGTDPLLHFGNGTRLTVT.

This clone has just a few counts. The chain is built from TRBV7-2 and TRBJ2-7; TRBD1 is a possible D gene (6 bases). Germline V gene sequence: CDR1 SGHTA, CDR2 FQGNSA. The V and J ends lost 5 bases and 4 bases respectively, with 9 bases between them. This CDR3 region has 12 residues. CDR3 in DNA: TGTGCCAGCAGCGGGACAAGATACGAGCAGTACTTC. This sequence encodes CASSGTRYEQYF.

The chain combines TRBV27 with TRBJ1-1; 7 bases are a match to TRBD1. The CDR3 consists of 14 residues. Germline lookup yields CDR1 MNHEY and CDR2 SMNVEV (reference sequence). The junction had 7 bases not matched to a gene; V was cut back by 8 bases and J by 1 base. In nucleotides, the CDR3 is TGTGCCAGCTGGTACAGGGGACCGAACACTGAAGCTTTCTTT. It codes for CASWYRGPNTEAFF.

The gene calls are TRBV10-3 and TRBJ1-6; 10 bases are shared with TRBD1. Germline V gene data show CDR1 as ENHRY and CDR2 as SYGVKD. The CDR3 sequence is 15 residues long. With V trimmed by 6 bases and J by 7 bases, 6 bases remained unmatched. The CDR3 DNA reads TGTGCCATCAGGGGGACAGGGGCGAAAAATTCACCCCTCCACTTT. It is translated as CAIRGTGAKNSPLHF.

The chain employs TRBV15 and TRBJ1-1; the D gene is possibly TRBD1 (5 bases). Germline values: CDR1 LNHNV, CDR2 YYDKDF (reference sequence). There are 15 residues in the CDR3. The V and J ends lost 1 base and 8 bases respectively, with 17 bases between them. The CDR3 reads CATSRASWYDREAFF. In DNA form, the CDR3 reads TGTGCCACCAGCAGAGCGTCTTGGTATGACAGAGAAGCTTTCTTT.

The chain combines TRBV30 with TRBJ1-1; the match to TRBD1 covers 8 bases. CDR3 length equals 14 residues. Germline loops: CDR1 GTSNPN, CDR2 SVGIG (reference sequence). V gave up 4 bases and J gave up 2 bases; unmatched junction bases: 6. This chain's CDR3 is CAWIGTGGNTEAFF. CDR3 DNA sequence: TGTGCCTGGATAGGTACAGGGGGAAACACTGAAGCTTTCTTT.